These T cell receptor beta chains were read from a single sample in a study of T cell responses to AZD1222 COVID-19 vaccine. The protocol was immunoSEQ multiplex PCR, while the TCRdb copy is restricted to in-frame clones and leaves out a portion. The data show tens of thousands of clones, about 85% seen once. This specimen consisted of peripheral blood, obtained on day 0 of AZD1222 vaccination. Source of these receptors: an adult in good health. CDR3s include the opening cysteine and the closing phenylalanine or tryptophan. A D gene is named only where the DNA matches it firmly. The size of a clone is reported for some rows only, either as once, few or many, or as a class for expanded clones.

j_call | cdr3_length | clone_size | d_call | v_call | cdr3_nt | cdr3_aa
TRBJ1-1 | 12 | NA | NA | TRBV12-3/TRBV12-4 | TGTGCCAGCAGTTCTTACTACACTGAAGCTTTCTTT | CASSSYYTEAFF
TRBJ1-1 | 15 | NA | NA | TRBV19 | TGTGCCAGTAGTCCTGACAGTTACATGAACACTGAAGCTTTCTTT | CASSPDSYMNTEAFF
TRBJ2-7 | 18 | NA | NA | TRBV7-9 | TGTGCCAGCAGCTTAGCCCGAGGTGGGACCCTAAGCTCCTACGAGCAGTACTTC | CASSLARGGTLSSYEQYF
TRBJ1-6 | 16 | NA | NA | TRBV6-5 | TGTGCCAGCAGTTATGTCGGGGGGCGAGATAATTCACCCCTCCACTTT | CASSYVGGRDNSPLHF
TRBJ2-2 | 16 | NA | TRBD2 | TRBV7-3 | TGTGCCAGCAGCTTACTAGCGGGGGCGACTACCGGGGAGCTGTTTTTT | CASSLLAGATTGELFF
TRBJ1-6 | 15 | few | NA | TRBV5-1 | TGCGCCAGCAGCTTTTCCGGGACGGGGAATTCACCCCTCCACTTT | CASSFSGTGNSPLHF
TRBJ2-2 | 17 | NA | TRBD1 | TRBV10-3 | TGTGCCATCAGAACCCTAGCAGGGGGTATGAACACCGGGGAGCTGTTTTTT | CAIRTLAGGMNTGELFF
TRBJ1-4 | 14 | once | NA | TRBV9 | TGTGCCAGCAGCGCGGGGACGGTTGATGAAAAACTGTTTTTT | CASSAGTVDEKLFF
TRBJ2-3 | 15 | few | NA | TRBV7-9 | TGTGCCAGCAGCTCGCGACTAGTTAACTCAGATACGCAGTATTTT | CASSSRLVNSDTQYF
TRBJ2-3 | 11 | NA | NA | TRBV20-1 | TGCAGTGCTACGCTGGGGGATACGCAGTATTTT | CSATLGDTQYF
TRBJ2-5 | 14 | NA | TRBD2 | TRBV5-8 | TGTGCCAGCAGCGCGGGGGAGCGGGTGGAGACCCAGTACTTC | CASSAGERVETQYF
TRBJ1-1 | 13 | NA | TRBD1 | TRBV6-5 | TGTGCCAGCAGAGGACAGGGCGTAACTGAAGCTTTCTTT | CASRGQGVTEAFF
TRBJ1-2 | 12 | NA | NA | TRBV6-4 | TGTGCCACCCTAGCGCAAATGCGTGGCTACACCTTC | CATLAQMRGYTF
TRBJ2-5 | 13 | NA | NA | TRBV29-1 | TGCAGCGTTGCAGGACGGCACCAAGAGACCCAGTACTTC | CSVAGRHQETQYF
TRBJ1-2 | 20 | NA | NA | TRBV27 | TGTGCCAGCAGTACCGCCCTTAGAGCCCCTCGAGGTTCTCGGTCCTATGGCTACACCTTC | CASSTALRAPRGSRSYGYTF
TRBJ1-3 | 13 | NA | NA | TRBV6-6 | TGTGCCAGCAGGCAGGGTTCTGGAAACACCATATATTTT | CASRQGSGNTIYF
TRBJ1-6 | 14 | NA | TRBD1 | TRBV28 | TGTGCCAGCAGTTCGCGGGACAGGGGGCCACCCCTCCACTTT | CASSSRDRGPPLHF
TRBJ1-2 | 16 | NA | NA | TRBV6-2/TRBV6-3 | TGTGCCAGCAGCCTCTGGCCCATTTTTAAGGACTATGGCTACACCTTC | CASSLWPIFKDYGYTF
TRBJ2-7 | 14 | NA | TRBD1 | TRBV5-1 | TGCGCCAGCAGCTTGGGCAGGGGGCTATACGAGCAGTACTTC | CASSLGRGLYEQYF
TRBJ1-1 | 13 | once | NA | TRBV6-5 | TGTGCCAGCAGTTACTCGGGGACAATCCGGGCTTTCTTT | CASSYSGTIRAFF
TRBJ1-1 | 13 | NA | NA | TRBV18 | TGTGCCAGCTCACTAGGGAATCGGGCTGAAGCTTTCTTT | CASSLGNRAEAFF
TRBJ1-4 | 15 | NA | NA | TRBV19 | TGTGCCAGTAGTATAGCCGGCAGTCTAGGGGAAAAACTGTTTTTT | CASSIAGSLGEKLFF
TRBJ1-4 | 17 | once | NA | TRBV27 | TGTGCCAGCAGTTTCGAGGGAGGTTTCAGGGGTGGGGAAAAACTGTTTTTT | CASSFEGGFRGGEKLFF
TRBJ2-5 | 15 | once | TRBD2 | TRBV15 | TGTGCCACCAGCAAAAGGACTAGCGGACAAGAGACCCAGTACTTC | CATSKRTSGQETQYF
TRBJ1-2 | 14 | NA | TRBD1 | TRBV5-1 | TGCGCCAGCAGCCGGGACAGGGGCTTGGAGGGCTACACCTTC | CASSRDRGLEGYTF
TRBJ2-1 | 13 | NA | NA | TRBV2 | TGTGCCAGCAAGGTTGTGCAACGCAATGAGCAGTTCTTC | CASKVVQRNEQFF
TRBJ2-6 | 14 | NA | NA | TRBV29-1 | TGCAGCGTTGATGGGGAAACTGGGGCCAACGTCCTGACTTTC | CSVDGETGANVLTF
TRBJ1-2 | 12 | NA | NA | TRBV5-8 | TGTGCCAGCAGCTTGATTAGGGATGGCTACACCTTC | CASSLIRDGYTF
TRBJ2-2 | 17 | NA | NA | TRBV6-6 | TGTGCCAGCAGTCCGTTCGCTCGGGGCCCGAACACCGGGGAGCTGTTTTTT | CASSPFARGPNTGELFF
TRBJ1-1 | 11 | NA | NA | TRBV29-1 | TGCAGCGTTCAACAAAACACTGAAGCTTTCTTT | CSVQQNTEAFF
TRBJ2-3 | 16 | once | TRBD2 | TRBV9 | TGTGCCAGCAGCGCTAGCGGGACTAGTTTTCCAGATACGCAGTATTTT | CASSASGTSFPDTQYF
TRBJ1-1 | 14 | NA | NA | TRBV28 | TGTGCCAGCGCACCCGGGGCTATGAACACTGAAGCTTTCTTT | CASAPGAMNTEAFF
TRBJ1-1 | 16 | once | TRBD1 | TRBV11-1 | TGTGCCAGCGGCACTCCTAACAGGGGCCCCGACACTGAAGCTTTCTTT | CASGTPNRGPDTEAFF
TRBJ1-1 | 16 | NA | NA | TRBV6-5 | TGTGCCAGCAGTTATAATGGGGGGGCTCTGAACACTGAAGCTTTCTTT | CASSYNGGALNTEAFF
TRBJ1-2 | 14 | NA | NA | TRBV9 | TGTGCCAGCAGCCCAAAGGGCTCTAACTATGGCTACACCTTC | CASSPKGSNYGYTF
TRBJ1-4 | 18 | once | TRBD1 | TRBV12-5 | TGTGCTAGTGGTTTGGTAAGGAGACAGGGGGCGCGTCTAGGAAAACTGTTTTTT | CASGLVRRQGARLGKLFF
TRBJ2-3 | 13 | NA | TRBD2 | TRBV29-1 | TGCAGCGCCAGCGGGGGGGCCATAGATACGCAGTATTTT | CSASGGAIDTQYF
TRBJ2-2 | 15 | NA | NA | TRBV6-1 | TGTGCCAGCAGTGAATCGGGCCTGAGCACCGGGGAGCTGTTTTTT | CASSESGLSTGELFF
TRBJ2-6 | 17 | NA | TRBD2 | TRBV6-6 | TGTGCCAGCAGTCCGACTAGCGGGGGACTTGGGGCCAACGTCCTGACTTTC | CASSPTSGGLGANVLTF
TRBJ2-3 | 15 | NA | NA | TRBV3-1/TRBV3-2 | TGTGCCAGCACCGGTTCGACGGTAGGTACAGATACGCAGTATTTT | CASTGSTVGTDTQYF
TRBJ2-4 | 16 | NA | NA | TRBV6-5 | TGTGCCAGCAGTTACTCGCCTCCCCCGGCCAAAAACATTCAGTACTTC | CASSYSPPPAKNIQYF
TRBJ2-3 | 15 | NA | NA | TRBV4-1 | TGCGCCAGCAGCGAACCGGGACTGGGCACAGATACGCAGTATTTT | CASSEPGLGTDTQYF
TRBJ1-5 | 16 | NA | TRBD1 | TRBV27 | TGTGCCAGCAGTTTAATTCCAGGGGGCGTTGGACAGCCCCAGCATTTT | CASSLIPGGVGQPQHF
TRBJ2-3 | 22 | NA | NA | TRBV7-3 | TGTGCCAGCAGCCACGGGGGAACGACAGCAGGACACAGACCATGGGGTTTCGGTACGCAGTATTTT | CASSHGGTTAGHRPWGFGTQYF
TRBJ1-5 | 12 | NA | NA | TRBV27 | TGTGCCAGCAGTATGTCAGATCAGCCCCAGCATTTT | CASSMSDQPQHF
TRBJ2-1 | 17 | NA | TRBD1 | TRBV5-1 | TGCGCCAGCAGCTTACTTATAGGGGGCCGGCACTACAATGAGCAGTTCTTC | CASSLLIGGRHYNEQFF
TRBJ1-5 | 16 | NA | TRBD1 | TRBV28 | TGTGCCAGCAGTTCCCGGACAGGGGGCGCAAGTCAGCCCCAGCATTTT | CASSSRTGGASQPQHF
TRBJ1-3 | 15 | NA | NA | TRBV6-1 | TGTGCCAGCAGTGAGGCGGCCGCGGGCGGAAACACCATATATTTT | CASSEAAAGGNTIYF
TRBJ2-3 | 14 | NA | NA | TRBV19 | TGTGCCAGTAGTATCGGGGGTAGCACAGATACGCAGTATTTT | CASSIGGSTDTQYF
TRBJ1-4 | 14 | NA | NA | TRBV5-1 | TGCGCCAGCAGCTTGCCGGGACTATCGGAAAAACTGTTTTTT | CASSLPGLSEKLFF
TRBJ2-7 | 12 | NA | NA | TRBV11-1 | TGTGCCAGCAGTCCAAGGCCCTACGAGCAGTACTTC | CASSPRPYEQYF
TRBJ1-1 | 11 | NA | NA | TRBV7-3 | TGTGCCAGCAGCTTAGGCAGGGAAGCTTTCTTT | CASSLGREAFF